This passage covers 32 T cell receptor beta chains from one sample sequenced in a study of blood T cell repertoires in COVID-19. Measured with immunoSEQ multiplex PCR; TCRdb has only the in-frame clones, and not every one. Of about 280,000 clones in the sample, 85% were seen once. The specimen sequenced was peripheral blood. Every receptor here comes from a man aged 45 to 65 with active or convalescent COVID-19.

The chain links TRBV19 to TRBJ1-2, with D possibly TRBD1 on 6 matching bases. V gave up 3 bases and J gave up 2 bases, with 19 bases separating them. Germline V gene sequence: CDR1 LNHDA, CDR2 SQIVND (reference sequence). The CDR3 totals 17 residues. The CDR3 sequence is CASSITPLDRANYGYTF. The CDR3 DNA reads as TGTGCCAGTAGTATTACCCCCCTGGACAGAGCAAACTATGGCTACACCTTC.

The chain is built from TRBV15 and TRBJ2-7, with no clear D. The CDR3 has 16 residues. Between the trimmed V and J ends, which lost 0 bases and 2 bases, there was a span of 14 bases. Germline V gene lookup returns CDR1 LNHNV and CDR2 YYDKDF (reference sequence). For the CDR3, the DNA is TGTGCCACCAGCAGAGATACTGACTGGCGTCCCTACGAGCAGTACTTC. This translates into CATSRDTDWRPYEQYF. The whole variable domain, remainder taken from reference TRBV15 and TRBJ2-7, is DAMVIQNPRYQVTQFGKPVTLSCSQTLNHNVMYWYQQKSSQAPKLLFHYYDKDFNNEADTPDNFQSRRPNTSFCFLDIRSPGLGDTAMYLCATSRDTDWRPYEQYFGPGTRLTVT.

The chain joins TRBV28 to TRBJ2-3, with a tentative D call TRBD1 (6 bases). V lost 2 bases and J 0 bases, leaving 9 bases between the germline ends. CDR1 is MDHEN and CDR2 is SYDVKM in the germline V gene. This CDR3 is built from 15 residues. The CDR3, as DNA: TGTGCCAGCAGTTTAGTGGGGGCTAGCACAGATACGCAGTATTTT. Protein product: CASSLVGASTDTQYF.

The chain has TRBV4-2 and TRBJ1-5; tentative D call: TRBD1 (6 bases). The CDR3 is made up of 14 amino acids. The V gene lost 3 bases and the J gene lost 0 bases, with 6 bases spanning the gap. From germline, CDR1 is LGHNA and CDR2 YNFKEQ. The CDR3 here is CASSHRGSNQPQHF. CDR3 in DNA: TGTGCCAGCAGCCACAGGGGTAGCAATCAGCCCCAGCATTTT.

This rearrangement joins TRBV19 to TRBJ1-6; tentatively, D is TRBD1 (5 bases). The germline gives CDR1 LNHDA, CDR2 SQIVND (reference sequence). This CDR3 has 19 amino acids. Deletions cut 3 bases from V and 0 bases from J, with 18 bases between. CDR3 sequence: CASSMSGGWQSSYNSPLHF. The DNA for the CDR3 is TGTGCCAGTAGTATGTCGGGGGGATGGCAGAGCTCCTATAATTCACCCCTCCACTTT.

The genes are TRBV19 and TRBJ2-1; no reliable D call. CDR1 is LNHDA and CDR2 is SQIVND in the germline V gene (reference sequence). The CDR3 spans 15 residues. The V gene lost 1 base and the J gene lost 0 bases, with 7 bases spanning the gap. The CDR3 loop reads CASSIGSGSYNEQFF. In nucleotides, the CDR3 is TGTGCCAGTAGTATAGGCAGTGGCTCCTACAATGAGCAGTTCTTC.

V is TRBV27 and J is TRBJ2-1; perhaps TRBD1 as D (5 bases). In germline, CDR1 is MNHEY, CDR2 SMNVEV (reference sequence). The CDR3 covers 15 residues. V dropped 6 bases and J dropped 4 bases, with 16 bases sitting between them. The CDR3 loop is CASSPKQGSYNEQFF. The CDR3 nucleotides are TGTGCCAGCAGCCCTAAGCAGGGTAGTTACAATGAGCAGTTCTTC.

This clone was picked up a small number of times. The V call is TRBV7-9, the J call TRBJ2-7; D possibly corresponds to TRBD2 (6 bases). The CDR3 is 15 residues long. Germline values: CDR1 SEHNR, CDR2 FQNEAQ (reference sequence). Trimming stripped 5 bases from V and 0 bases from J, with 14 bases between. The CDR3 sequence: CASSTGSGSSYEQYF. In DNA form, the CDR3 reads TGTGCCAGCAGCACGGGTAGCGGAAGCTCCTACGAGCAGTACTTC.

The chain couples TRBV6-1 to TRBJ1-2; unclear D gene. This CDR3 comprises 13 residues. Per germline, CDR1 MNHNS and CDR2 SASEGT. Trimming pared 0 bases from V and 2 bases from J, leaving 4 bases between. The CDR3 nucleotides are TGTGCCAGCAGTGAAGCGCAGAACTATGGCTACACCTTC. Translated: CASSEAQNYGYTF.

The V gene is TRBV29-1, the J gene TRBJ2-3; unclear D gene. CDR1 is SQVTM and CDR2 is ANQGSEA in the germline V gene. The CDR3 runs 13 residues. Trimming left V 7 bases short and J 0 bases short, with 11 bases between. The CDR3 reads CSAERGSTDTQYF. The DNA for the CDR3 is TGCAGCGCCGAGCGCGGCAGCACAGATACGCAGTATTTT.

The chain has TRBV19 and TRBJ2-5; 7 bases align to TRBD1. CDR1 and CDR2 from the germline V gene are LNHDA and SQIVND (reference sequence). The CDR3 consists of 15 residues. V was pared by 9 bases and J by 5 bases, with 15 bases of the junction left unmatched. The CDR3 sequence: CASRSRRGGYETQYF. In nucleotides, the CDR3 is TGTGCCAGCCGATCAAGGCGAGGGGGCTATGAGACCCAGTACTTC.

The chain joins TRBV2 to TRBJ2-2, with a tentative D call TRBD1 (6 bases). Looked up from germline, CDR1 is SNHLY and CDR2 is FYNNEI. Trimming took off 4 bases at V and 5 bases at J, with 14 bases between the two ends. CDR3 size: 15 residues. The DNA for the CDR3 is TGTGCCAGCAGTGTTACCACACAGGGAACCGGGGAGCTGTTTTTT. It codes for CASSVTTQGTGELFF.

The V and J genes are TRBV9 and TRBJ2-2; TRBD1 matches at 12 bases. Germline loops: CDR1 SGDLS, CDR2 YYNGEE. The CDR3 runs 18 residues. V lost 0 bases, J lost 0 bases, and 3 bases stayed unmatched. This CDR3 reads CASSVGGTGGANTGELFF. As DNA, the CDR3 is TGTGCCAGCAGCGTAGGTGGGACAGGGGGCGCGAACACCGGGGAGCTGTTTTTT.

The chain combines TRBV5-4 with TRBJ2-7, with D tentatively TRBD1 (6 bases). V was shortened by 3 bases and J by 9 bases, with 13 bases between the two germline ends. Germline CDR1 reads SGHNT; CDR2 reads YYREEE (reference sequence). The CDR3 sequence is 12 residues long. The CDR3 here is CASSSPGAGQYF. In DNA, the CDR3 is TGTGCCAGCAGCTCGCCAGGGGCGGGGCAGTACTTC.

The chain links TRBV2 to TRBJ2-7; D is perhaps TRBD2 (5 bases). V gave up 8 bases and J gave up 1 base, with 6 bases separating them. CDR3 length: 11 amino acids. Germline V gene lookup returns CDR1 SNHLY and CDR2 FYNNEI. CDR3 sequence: CASGGSYEQYF. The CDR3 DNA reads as TGTGCCAGCGGAGGATCCTACGAGCAGTACTTC.

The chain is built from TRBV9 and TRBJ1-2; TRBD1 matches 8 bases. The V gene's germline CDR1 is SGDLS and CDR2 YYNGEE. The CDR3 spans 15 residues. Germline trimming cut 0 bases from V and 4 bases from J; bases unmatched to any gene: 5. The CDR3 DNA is TGTGCCAGCAGCGTAGGACAGGGGCAGGGCTATGGCTACACCTTC. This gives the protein CASSVGQGQGYGYTF.

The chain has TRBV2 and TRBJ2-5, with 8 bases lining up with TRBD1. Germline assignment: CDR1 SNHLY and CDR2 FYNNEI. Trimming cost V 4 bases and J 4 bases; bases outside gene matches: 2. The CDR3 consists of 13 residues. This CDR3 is CASSAGGLETQYF. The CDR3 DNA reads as TGTGCCAGCAGTGCAGGGGGCCTAGAGACCCAGTACTTC.

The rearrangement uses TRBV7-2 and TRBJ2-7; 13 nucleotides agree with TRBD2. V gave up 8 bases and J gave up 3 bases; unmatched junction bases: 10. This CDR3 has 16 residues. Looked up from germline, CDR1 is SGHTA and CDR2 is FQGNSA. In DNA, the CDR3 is TGTGCCAGCGGTCCACTTCGGACTAGCGGGAGCTACGAGCAGTACTTC. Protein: CASGPLRTSGSYEQYF.

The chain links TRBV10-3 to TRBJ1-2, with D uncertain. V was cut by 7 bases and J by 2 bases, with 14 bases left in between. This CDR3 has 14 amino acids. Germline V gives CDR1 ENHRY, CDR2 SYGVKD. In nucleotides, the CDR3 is TGTGCCATCACAGAGAGGGCGCTCAACTATGGCTACACCTTC. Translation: CAITERALNYGYTF.

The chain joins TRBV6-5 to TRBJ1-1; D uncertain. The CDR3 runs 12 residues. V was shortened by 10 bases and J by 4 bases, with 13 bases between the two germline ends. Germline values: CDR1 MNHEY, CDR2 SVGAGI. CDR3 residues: CATQNRGTEAFF. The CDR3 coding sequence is TGTGCCACCCAGAACCGGGGCACTGAAGCTTTCTTT.

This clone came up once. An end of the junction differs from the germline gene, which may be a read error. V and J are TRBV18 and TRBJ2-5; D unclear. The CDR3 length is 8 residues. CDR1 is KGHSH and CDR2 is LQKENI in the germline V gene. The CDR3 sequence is CASSPSDF. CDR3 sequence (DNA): TGTGCCAGCTCACCCTCCGACTTC.

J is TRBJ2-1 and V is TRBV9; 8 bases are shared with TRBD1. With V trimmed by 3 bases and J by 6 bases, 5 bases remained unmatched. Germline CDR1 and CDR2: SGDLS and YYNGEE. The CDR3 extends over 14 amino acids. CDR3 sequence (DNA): TGTGCCAGCAGCGGAGGGGACAGGATCAATGAGCAGTTCTTC. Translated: CASSGGDRINEQFF.

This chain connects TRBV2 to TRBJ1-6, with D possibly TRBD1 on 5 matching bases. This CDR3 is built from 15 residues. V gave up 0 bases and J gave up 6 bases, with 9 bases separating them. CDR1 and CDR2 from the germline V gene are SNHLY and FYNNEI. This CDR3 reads CASSEARAVNSPLHF. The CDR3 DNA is TGTGCCAGCAGTGAAGCCAGGGCTGTTAATTCACCCCTCCACTTT. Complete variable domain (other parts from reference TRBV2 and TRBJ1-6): EPEVTQTPSHQVTQMGQEVILRCVPISNHLYFYWYRQILGQKVEFLVSFYNNEISEKSEIFDDQFSVERPDGSNFTLKIRSTKLEDSAMYFCASSEARAVNSPLHFGNGTRLTVT.

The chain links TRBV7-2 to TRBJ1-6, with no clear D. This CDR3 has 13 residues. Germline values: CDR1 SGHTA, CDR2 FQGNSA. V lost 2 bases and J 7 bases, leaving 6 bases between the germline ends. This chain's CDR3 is CASSLYLNSPLHF. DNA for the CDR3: TGTGCCAGCAGCTTATACTTAAATTCACCCCTCCACTTT.

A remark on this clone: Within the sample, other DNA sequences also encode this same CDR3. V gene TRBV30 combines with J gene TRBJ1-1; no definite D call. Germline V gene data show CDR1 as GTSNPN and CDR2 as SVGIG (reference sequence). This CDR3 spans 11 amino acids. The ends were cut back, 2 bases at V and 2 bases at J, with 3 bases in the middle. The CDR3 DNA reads TGTGCCTGGAGTCGTAACACTGAAGCTTTCTTT. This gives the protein CAWSRNTEAFF.

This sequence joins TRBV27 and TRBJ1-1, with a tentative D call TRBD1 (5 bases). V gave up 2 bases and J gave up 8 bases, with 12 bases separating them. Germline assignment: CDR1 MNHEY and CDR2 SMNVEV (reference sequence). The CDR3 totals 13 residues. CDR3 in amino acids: CASSLTWGEEAFF. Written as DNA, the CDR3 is TGTGCCAGCAGTTTAACCTGGGGCGAGGAAGCTTTCTTT.

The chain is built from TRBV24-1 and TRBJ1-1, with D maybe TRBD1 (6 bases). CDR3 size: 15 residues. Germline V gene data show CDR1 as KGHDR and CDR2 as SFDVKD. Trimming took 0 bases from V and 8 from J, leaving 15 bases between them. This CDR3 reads CATSDLRGGTPEAFF. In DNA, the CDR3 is TGTGCCACCAGTGATTTGAGAGGTGGGACACCCGAAGCTTTCTTT.

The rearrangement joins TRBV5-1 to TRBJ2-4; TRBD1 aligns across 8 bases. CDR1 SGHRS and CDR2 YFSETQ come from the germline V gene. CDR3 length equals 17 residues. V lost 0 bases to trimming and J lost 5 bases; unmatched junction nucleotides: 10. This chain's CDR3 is CASSLGQGTRGQNIQYF. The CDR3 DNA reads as TGCGCCAGCAGCTTGGGACAGGGGACTCGGGGCCAAAACATTCAGTACTTC.

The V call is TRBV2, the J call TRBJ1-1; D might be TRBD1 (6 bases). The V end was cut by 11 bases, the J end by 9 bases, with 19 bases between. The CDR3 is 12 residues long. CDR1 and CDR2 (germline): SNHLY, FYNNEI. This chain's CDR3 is CAGRGGDRQAFF. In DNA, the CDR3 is TGTGCCGGACGGGGGGGCGACAGGCAAGCTTTCTTT.

The CDR3 DNA is TGTGCCAGCAGCCCCTGGGGGGGGGCAGAGACCCAGTACTTC. Its translation: CASSPWGGAETQYF. The rearrangement uses TRBV3-1 (or the pseudogene TRBV3-2) and TRBJ2-5; TRBD2 is a possible D gene (7 bases). The germline V gene encodes CDR1 LGHDT and CDR2 YNNKEL (reference sequence). V lost 4 bases and J 4 bases, leaving 13 bases between the germline ends. CDR3 length equals 14 residues.

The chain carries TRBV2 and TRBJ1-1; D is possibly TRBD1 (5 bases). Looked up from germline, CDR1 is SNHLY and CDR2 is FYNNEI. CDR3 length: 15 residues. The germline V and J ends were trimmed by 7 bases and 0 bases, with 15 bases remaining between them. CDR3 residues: CASKDGGIMNTEAFF. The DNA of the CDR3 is TGTGCCAGCAAGGATGGGGGGATTATGAACACTGAAGCTTTCTTT. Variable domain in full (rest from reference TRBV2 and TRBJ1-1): EPEVTQTPSHQVTQMGQEVILRCVPISNHLYFYWYRQILGQKVEFLVSFYNNEISEKSEIFDDQFSVERPDGSNFTLKIRSTKLEDSAMYFCASKDGGIMNTEAFFGQGTRLTVV.

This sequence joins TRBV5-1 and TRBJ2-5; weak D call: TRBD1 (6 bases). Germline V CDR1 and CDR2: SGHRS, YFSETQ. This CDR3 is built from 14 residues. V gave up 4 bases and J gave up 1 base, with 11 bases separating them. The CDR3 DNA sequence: TGCGCCAGCAGCCCCGGGACAAGCCAAGAGACCCAGTACTTC. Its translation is CASSPGTSQETQYF.